The text below deals with one T cell receptor (beta chain). What it binds is not known. The CDR3 consists of 11 residues. Trimming removed 6 bases at V and 10 bases at J, with 9 bases between. This record comes from a study of T cell responses to AZD1222 COVID-19 vaccine. Findings and limits, study-wide: Clonal diversity may have been underestimated, and the donors were mostly white British, with more females than males.

Only in-frame clones appear in the TCRdb table, and some are missing; sequencing was by immunoSEQ multiplex PCR. The sample consists of fewer than 130,000 clones, under 95% of them appearing once. The chain is built from TRBV12-3 or TRBV12-4 and TRBJ1-4; a possible D gene is TRBD1 (5 bases). The sequences come from peripheral blood, collected on day 0 of AZD1222 vaccination. The TCR sequence derives from an adult in good health. This CDR3 is CASSPRGKLFF. CDR3 DNA sequence: TGTGCCAGCAGCCCGAGGGGAAAACTGTTTTTT.